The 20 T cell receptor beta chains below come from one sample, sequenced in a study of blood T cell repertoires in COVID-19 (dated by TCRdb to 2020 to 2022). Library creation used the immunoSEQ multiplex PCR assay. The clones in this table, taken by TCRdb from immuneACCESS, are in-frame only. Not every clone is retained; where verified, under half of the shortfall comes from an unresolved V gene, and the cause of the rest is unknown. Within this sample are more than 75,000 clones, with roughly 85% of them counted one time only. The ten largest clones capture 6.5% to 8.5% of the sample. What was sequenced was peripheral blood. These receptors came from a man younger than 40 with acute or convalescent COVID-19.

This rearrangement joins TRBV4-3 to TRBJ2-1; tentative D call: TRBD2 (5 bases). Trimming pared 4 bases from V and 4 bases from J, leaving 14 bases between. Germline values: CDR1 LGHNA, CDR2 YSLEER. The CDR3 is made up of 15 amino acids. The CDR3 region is CASSLKIDYYNEQFF. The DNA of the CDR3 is TGCGCCAGCAGCCTCAAGATCGACTATTACAATGAGCAGTTCTTC.

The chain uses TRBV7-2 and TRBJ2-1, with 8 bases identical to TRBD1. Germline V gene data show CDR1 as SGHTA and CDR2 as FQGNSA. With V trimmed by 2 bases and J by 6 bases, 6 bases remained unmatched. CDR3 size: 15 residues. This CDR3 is CASSLTQGGGNEQFF. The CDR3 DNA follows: TGTGCCAGCAGCTTAACACAGGGGGGTGGCAATGAGCAGTTCTTC.

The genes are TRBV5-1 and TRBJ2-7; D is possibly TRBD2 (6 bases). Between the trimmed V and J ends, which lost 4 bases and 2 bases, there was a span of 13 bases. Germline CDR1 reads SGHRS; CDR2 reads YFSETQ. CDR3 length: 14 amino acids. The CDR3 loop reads CASSRTGGTYEQYF. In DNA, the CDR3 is TGCGCCAGCAGCAGGACCGGGGGAACCTACGAGCAGTACTTC.

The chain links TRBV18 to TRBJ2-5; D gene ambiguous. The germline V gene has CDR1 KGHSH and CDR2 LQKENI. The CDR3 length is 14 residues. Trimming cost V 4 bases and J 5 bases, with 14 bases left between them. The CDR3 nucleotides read TGTGCCAGCTCACACGGTCTGGGCCGGGAGACCCAGTACTTC. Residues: CASSHGLGRETQYF.

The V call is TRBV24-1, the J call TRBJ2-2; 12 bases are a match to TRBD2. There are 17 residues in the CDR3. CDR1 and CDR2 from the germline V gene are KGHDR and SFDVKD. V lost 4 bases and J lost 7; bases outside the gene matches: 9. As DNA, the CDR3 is TGTGCCACCAGTGACCGATGGACTAGCGGGATGGACGGGGAGCTGTTTTTT. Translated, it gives CATSDRWTSGMDGELFF.

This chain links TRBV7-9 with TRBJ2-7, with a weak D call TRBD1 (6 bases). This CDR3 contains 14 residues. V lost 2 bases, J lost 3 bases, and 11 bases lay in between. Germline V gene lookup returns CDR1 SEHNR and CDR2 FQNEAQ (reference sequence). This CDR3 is CASSLSRTDYEQYF. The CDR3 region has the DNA TGTGCCAGCAGCTTATCAAGGACAGACTACGAGCAGTACTTC.

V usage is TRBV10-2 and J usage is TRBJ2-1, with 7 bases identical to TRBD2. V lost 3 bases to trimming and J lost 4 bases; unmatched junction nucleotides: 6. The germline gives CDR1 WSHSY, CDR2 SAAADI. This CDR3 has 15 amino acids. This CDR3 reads CASSDGGRNYNEQFF. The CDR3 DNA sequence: TGCGCCAGCAGTGATGGCGGGAGAAATTACAATGAGCAGTTCTTC.

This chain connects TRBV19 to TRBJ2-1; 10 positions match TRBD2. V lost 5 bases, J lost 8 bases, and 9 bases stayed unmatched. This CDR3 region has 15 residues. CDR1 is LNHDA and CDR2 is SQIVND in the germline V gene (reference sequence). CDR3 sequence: CASSQLAGGRHEQFF. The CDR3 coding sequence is TGTGCCAGTAGTCAATTAGCGGGAGGCCGTCATGAGCAGTTCTTC. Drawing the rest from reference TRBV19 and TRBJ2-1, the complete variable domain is DGGITQSPKYLFRKEGQNVTLSCEQNLNHDAMYWYRQDPGQGLRLIYYSQIVNDFQKGDIAEGYSVSREKKESFPLTVTSAQKNPTAFYLCASSQLAGGRHEQFFGPGTRLTVL.

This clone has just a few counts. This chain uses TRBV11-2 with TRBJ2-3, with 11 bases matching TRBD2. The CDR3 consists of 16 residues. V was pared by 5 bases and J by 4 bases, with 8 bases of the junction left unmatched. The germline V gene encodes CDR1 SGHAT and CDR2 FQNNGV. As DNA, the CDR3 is TGTGCCAGCAGCGTACTAGCGGGAGCCTTTGCAGATACGCAGTATTTT. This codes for CASSVLAGAFADTQYF.

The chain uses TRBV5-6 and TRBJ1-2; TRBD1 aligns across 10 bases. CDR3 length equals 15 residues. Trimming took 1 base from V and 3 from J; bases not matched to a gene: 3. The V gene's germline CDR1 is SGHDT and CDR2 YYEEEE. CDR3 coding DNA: TGTGCCAGCAGCTTGAGGGACAGGGGCTACTATGGCTACACCTTC. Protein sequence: CASSLRDRGYYGYTF.

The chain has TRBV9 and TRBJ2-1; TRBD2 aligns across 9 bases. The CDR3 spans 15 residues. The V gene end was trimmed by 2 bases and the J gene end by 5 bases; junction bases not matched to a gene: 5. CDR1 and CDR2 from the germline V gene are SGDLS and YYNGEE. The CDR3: CASSVASGTNNEQFF. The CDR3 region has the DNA TGTGCCAGCAGCGTGGCTAGCGGGACCAACAATGAGCAGTTCTTC. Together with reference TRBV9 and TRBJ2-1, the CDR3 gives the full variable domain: DSGVTQTPKHLITATGQRVTLRCSPRSGDLSVYWYQQSLDQGLQFLIQYYNGEERAKGNILERFSAQQFPDLHSELNLSSLELGDSALYFCASSVASGTNNEQFFGPGTRLTVL.

The DNA of the CDR3 is TGTGCCAGCTCACCAACCGCGAGCTCTGGAAACACCATATATTTT. Residues: CASSPTASSGNTIYF. The chain combines TRBV18 with TRBJ1-3, with D unresolved. Trimming stripped 2 bases from V and 0 bases from J, with 8 bases between. CDR1 KGHSH and CDR2 LQKENI come from the germline V gene. The CDR3 spans 15 residues.

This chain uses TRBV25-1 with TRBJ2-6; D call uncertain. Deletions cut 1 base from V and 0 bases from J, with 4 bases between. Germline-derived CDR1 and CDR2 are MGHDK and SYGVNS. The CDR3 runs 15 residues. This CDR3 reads CASSEFYSGANVLTF. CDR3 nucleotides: TGTGCCAGCAGTGAATTTTACTCTGGGGCCAACGTCCTGACTTTC.

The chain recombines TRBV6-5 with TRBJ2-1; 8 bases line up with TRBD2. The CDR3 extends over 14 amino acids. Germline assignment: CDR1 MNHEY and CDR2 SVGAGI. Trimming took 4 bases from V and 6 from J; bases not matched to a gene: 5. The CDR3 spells CASSSQRELNEQFF. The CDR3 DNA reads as TGTGCCAGCAGTTCTCAGCGGGAGCTCAATGAGCAGTTCTTC.

The CDR3 DNA reads as TGTGCCAGTAGCCTACAACTAGCGGGAGTCTACGAGCAGTACTTC. The encoded protein is CASSLQLAGVYEQYF. This sequence joins TRBV19 and TRBJ2-7; 11 bases fit TRBD2. With V trimmed by 6 bases and J by 3 bases, 7 bases remained unmatched. This CDR3 is 15 amino acids long. Germline V gene data show CDR1 as LNHDA and CDR2 as SQIVND (reference sequence).

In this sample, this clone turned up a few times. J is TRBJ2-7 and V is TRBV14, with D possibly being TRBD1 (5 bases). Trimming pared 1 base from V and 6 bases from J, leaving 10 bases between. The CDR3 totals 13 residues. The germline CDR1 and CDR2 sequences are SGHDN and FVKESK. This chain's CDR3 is CASSQGQTSEQYF. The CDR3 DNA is TGTGCCAGCAGCCAAGGACAGACGAGCGAGCAGTACTTC.

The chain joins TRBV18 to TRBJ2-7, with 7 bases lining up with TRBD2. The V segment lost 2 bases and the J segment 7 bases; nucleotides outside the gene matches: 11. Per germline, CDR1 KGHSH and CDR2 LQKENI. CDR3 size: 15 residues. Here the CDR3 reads CASSPSLGGRGEQYF. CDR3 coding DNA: TGTGCCAGCTCACCATCTCTCGGGGGGAGAGGGGAGCAGTACTTC.

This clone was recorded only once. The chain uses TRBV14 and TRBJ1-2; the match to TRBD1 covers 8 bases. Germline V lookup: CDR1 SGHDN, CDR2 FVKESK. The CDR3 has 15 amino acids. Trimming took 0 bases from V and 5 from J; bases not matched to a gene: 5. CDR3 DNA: TGTGCCAGCAGCCAAGATCAGGGGGCATGGTATGGCTACACCTTC. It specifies CASSQDQGAWYGYTF.

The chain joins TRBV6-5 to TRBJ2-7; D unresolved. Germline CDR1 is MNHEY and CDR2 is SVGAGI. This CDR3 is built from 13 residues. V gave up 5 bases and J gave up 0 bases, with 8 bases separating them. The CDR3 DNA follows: TGTGCCAGCAGTCAGACTCCCTCCTACGAGCAGTACTTC. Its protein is CASSQTPSYEQYF.

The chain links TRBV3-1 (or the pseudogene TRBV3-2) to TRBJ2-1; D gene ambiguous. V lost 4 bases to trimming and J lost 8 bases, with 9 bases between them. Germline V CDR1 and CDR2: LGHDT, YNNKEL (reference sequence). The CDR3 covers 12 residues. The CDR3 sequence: CASSPPDHEQFF. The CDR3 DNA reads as TGTGCCAGCAGCCCCCCAGATCATGAGCAGTTCTTC.